Listed below are T cell receptor beta chains from one sample, sequenced in a study of regulatory T cells in long-lasting Graves disease. Each CDR3 protein gets one entry after TCRdb re-called the multiplex PCR reads with MiXCR. The table has approximately 500,000 distinct CDR3 sequences, around a fifth seen once. Sequencing was performed on peripheral blood mononuclear cells (PBMCs), taken when the disease was refractory, from a patient treated with antithyroid drugs. Every receptor here comes from a female donor with Graves disease. Each CDR3 is given with its conserved first and last residue. The order of the fields is clone size, J gene, V gene, D gene, CDR3 protein, CDR3 DNA. D genes are given only for firm matches. Rows give clone size only sometimes, using once, few, many, or a class for an expanded clone.

many	TRBJ1-5	TRBV7-2	.	CASSVEYQPQHF	TGTGCCAGCAGCGTAGAGTATCAGCCCCAGCATTTT
.	TRBJ2-7	TRBV30	TRBD1	CAWGTGSFYEQYF	TGTGCCTGGGGGACAGGGTCCTTTTACGAGCAGTACTTC
many	TRBJ2-5	TRBV12-5	TRBD1	CATRGSGETQYF	TGTGCTACCAGGGGGAGTGGAGAGACCCAGTACTTC
many	TRBJ1-5	TRBV24-1	.	CATGSNQPQHF	TGTGCCACCGGGTCTAATCAGCCCCAGCATTTT
many	TRBJ1-1	TRBV28	.	CASRARDTEAFF	TGTGCCAGCCGAGCCAGGGACACTGAAGCTTTCTTT
.	TRBJ2-2	TRBV30	TRBD1	CARKVWDSNTGELFF	TGTGCCCGGAAGGTATGGGACAGTAACACCGGGGAGCTGTTTTTT
.	TRBJ1-5	TRBV27	.	CASSPSQGRGHQPQHF	TGTGCCAGCAGTCCATCACAGGGTCGAGGGCATCAGCCCCAGCATTTT
many	TRBJ1-5	TRBV28	.	CASSGGGQPQHF	TGTGCCAGCAGTGGAGGGGGACAGCCCCAGCATTTT
many	TRBJ1-1	TRBV6-2/TRBV6-3	.	CASSYGQLGNTEAFF	TGTGCCAGCAGTTACGGACAGCTGGGGAACACTGAAGCTTTCTTT
many	TRBJ2-5	TRBV6-1	TRBD2	CASTLAGLQETQYF	TGTGCCAGCACCCTAGCGGGACTCCAAGAGACCCAGTACTTC
few	TRBJ1-1	TRBV3-1	.	CASSQGFTLEAFF	TGTGCCAGCAGCCAAGGGTTTACGCTTGAAGCTTTCTTT
.	TRBJ2-5	TRBV30	.	CAWRGPGTVQETQYF	TGTGCCTGGAGGGGACCCGGGACTGTGCAAGAGACCCAGTACTTC
.	TRBJ1-1	TRBV5-1	.	CASSFQGGGTEAFF	TGCGCCAGCAGCTTCCAAGGGGGTGGTACTGAAGCTTTCTTT
many	TRBJ2-2	TRBV5-1	TRBD2	CASSLWSGTNTGELFF	TGCGCCAGCAGCTTGTGGAGCGGGACGAACACCGGGGAGCTGTTTTTT
many	TRBJ2-5	TRBV11-1	TRBD2	CASSLGLAGLQETQYF	TGTGCCAGCAGCTTGGGACTAGCGGGACTTCAAGAGACCCAGTACTTC
many	TRBJ2-7	TRBV6-2/TRBV6-3	.	CASSYSRGFDYEQYF	TGTGCCAGCAGTTACTCTCGCGGATTTGACTACGAGCAGTACTTC
many	TRBJ1-5	TRBV2	.	CASSEWVINAQPQHF	TGTGCCAGCAGTGAGTGGGTCATCAATGCTCAGCCCCAGCATTTT
.	TRBJ1-1	TRBV30	.	CAWRAPSDGLFKNTEAFF	TGTGCCTGGAGGGCCCCCTCAGATGGGCTCTTTAAGAACACTGAAGCTTTCTTT
few	TRBJ1-5	TRBV5-1	TRBD1	CASSLGQGLGQPQHF	TGCGCCAGCAGCTTGGGACAGGGACTTGGTCAGCCCCAGCATTTT
.	TRBJ2-2	TRBV20-1	TRBD1	CSARGDRGHVGELFF	TGCAGTGCTAGAGGCGACAGGGGGCATGTCGGGGAGCTGTTTTTT
many	TRBJ1-1	TRBV13	.	CASSLVGPNGEAFF	TGTGCCAGCAGCTTAGTAGGGCCGAACGGGGAAGCTTTCTTT
.	TRBJ1-1	TRBV7-9	.	CAGSFRAMTEAFF	TGTGCCGGCAGCTTTAGGGCAATGACTGAAGCTTTCTTT
.	TRBJ2-3	TRBV28	.	CASRSAGTDTQYF	TGTGCCAGCAGGTCAGCGGGCACAGATACGCAGTATTTT
few	TRBJ2-5	TRBV2	TRBD1	CASSPGQGLTTQYF	TGTGCCAGCAGCCCGGGACAGGGCCTAACAACCCAGTACTTC
few	TRBJ1-1	TRBV25-1	.	CASYLGWENTEAFF	TGTGCCAGTTATCTGGGTTGGGAGAACACTGAAGCTTTCTTT
.	TRBJ1-2	TRBV7-9	TRBD1	CASSPWDRARGGYTF	TGTGCCAGCAGCCCGTGGGACAGGGCTAGAGGTGGCTACACCTTC
many	TRBJ1-2	TRBV6-1	.	CAAQAVSPLGYTF	TGTGCCGCACAGGCCGTCTCCCCGCTTGGCTACACCTTC
.	TRBJ2-5	TRBV11-2	.	CASSLDLVAATPWDQYF	TGTGCCAGCAGCTTAGATTTGGTAGCGGCCACCCCCTGGGACCAGTACTTC
.	TRBJ2-5	TRBV7-9	TRBD1	CASLTWDRGLQETQYF	TGTGCCAGCTTAACGTGGGACAGGGGACTCCAAGAGACCCAGTACTTC
.	TRBJ1-3	TRBV7-9	.	CASSRGVIGNTIYF	TGTGCCAGCAGCCGAGGGGTAATCGGAAACACCATATATTTT
few	TRBJ1-1	TRBV6-1	.	CASIGGVSTEAFF	TGTGCCAGCATAGGGGGGGTTAGCACTGAAGCTTTCTTT
.	TRBJ2-7	TRBV28	TRBD2	CASSFSVAGVYEQYF	TGTGCCAGCAGTTTTTCAGTAGCGGGAGTCTACGAGCAGTACTTC
once	TRBJ2-1	TRBV11-2	.	CASSLISSLGGEQFF	TGTGCCAGCAGCTTAATCTCATCCTTGGGGGGTGAGCAGTTCTTC
.	TRBJ1-6	TRBV9	.	CASSGNGDNSPLHF	TGTGCCAGCAGCGGCAATGGCGATAATTCACCCCTCCACTTT
few	TRBJ1-1	TRBV3-1	.	CASSPYNSEAFF	TGTGCCAGCAGCCCGTATAACTCTGAAGCTTTCTTT
.	TRBJ2-7	TRBV28	.	CASSFRFRDKYTFYEQYF	TGTGCCAGCAGTTTCCGGTTCAGGGATAAGTATACCTTCTACGAGCAGTACTTC
many	TRBJ1-5	TRBV6-1	.	CASSLLGGSNQPQHF	TGTGCCAGCAGTCTCCTCGGAGGAAGCAATCAGCCCCAGCATTTT
few	TRBJ2-7	TRBV12-3/TRBV12-4	TRBD2	CASTPSPGGGEQYF	TGTGCCAGCACCCCCTCCCCGGGAGGAGGAGAGCAGTACTTC
many	TRBJ1-4	TRBV6-2/TRBV6-3	TRBD1	CASSYGTGDEKLFF	TGTGCCAGCAGTTACGGGACAGGGGACGAAAAACTGTTTTTT
.	TRBJ1-1	TRBV6-1	TRBD1	CASSGGQGRGTEAFF	TGTGCCAGCAGTGGGGGACAGGGAAGGGGTACTGAAGCTTTCTTT
many	TRBJ2-2	TRBV12-3/TRBV12-4	.	CASSSQGPDTGELFF	TGTGCCAGCAGTTCCCAGGGACCGGACACCGGGGAGCTGTTTTTT
.	TRBJ1-4	TRBV5-1	.	CASSLAAGLNEKLFF	TGCGCCAGCAGCTTGGCCGCGGGGCTTAATGAAAAACTGTTTTTT
few	TRBJ2-2	TRBV20-1	TRBD2	CSAEASGNTGELFF	TGCAGTGCTGAGGCTAGCGGAAACACCGGGGAGCTGTTTTTT
.	TRBJ1-5	TRBV28	TRBD1	CASSLSWTGGNQPQHF	TGTGCCAGCAGTTTAAGCTGGACAGGTGGTAATCAGCCCCAGCATTTT
.	TRBJ1-2	TRBV5-1	TRBD1	CASSLVERQGGGYTF	TGCGCCAGCAGCTTGGTAGAGAGACAGGGCGGCGGCTACACCTTC